These T cell receptor beta chains were read from a single sample in a study of blood T cell repertoires in COVID-19. Clones were sequenced by immunoSEQ multiplex PCR, and TCRdb holds only the in-frame ones, with some missing. The sample lists tens of thousands of clones; around 90% were seen once. Sequenced: peripheral blood. The source is a male donor with acute or convalescent COVID-19. CDR3s include the opening cysteine and the closing phenylalanine or tryptophan. The order of the fields is clone size, CDR3 length, J gene, V gene, D gene, CDR3 DNA, CDR3 protein. A D gene is named only where the DNA matches it firmly. The listing skips clone size in some rows; elsewhere it reads once, few, many or a size class.

. | 14 | TRBJ1-1 | TRBV28 | TRBD1 | TGTGCCAGCAGTTTCACCGGACAGGTAGCTGAAGCTTTCTTT | CASSFTGQVAEAFF
. | 15 | TRBJ2-5 | TRBV27 | TRBD1 | TGTGCCAGCAGTTCTCAGGGGGCTAGCCAAGAGACCCAGTACTTC | CASSSQGASQETQYF
few | 15 | TRBJ2-5 | TRBV6-5 | . | TGTGCCAGCACGTTCGGGGGGCCAGAAAAAGAGACCCAGTACTTC | CASTFGGPEKETQYF
. | 15 | TRBJ1-6 | TRBV3-1/TRBV3-2 | TRBD1 | TGTGCCAGCAGCCACGGACAGGCCCCAAATTCACCCCTCCACTTT | CASSHGQAPNSPLHF
. | 15 | TRBJ1-4 | TRBV6-5 | . | TGTGCCAGCAGCCCAGGGGCGTTAATGAGGGGATGGCTGTTTTTT | CASSPGALMRGWLFF
many | 14 | TRBJ1-1 | TRBV30 | TRBD1 | TGTGCCTGGACCAGACAGGGGGCGAACACTGAAGCTTTCTTT | CAWTRQGANTEAFF
. | 14 | TRBJ2-2 | TRBV10-3 | . | TGTGCCATCAGTGATCAGACAATCACCGGGGAGCTGTTTTTT | CAISDQTITGELFF
few | 14 | TRBJ2-1 | TRBV3-1/TRBV3-2 | . | TGTGCCAGCAGCCAACCCCAGGGGAGAAATGAGCAGTTCTTC | CASSQPQGRNEQFF
. | 13 | TRBJ1-4 | TRBV28 | . | TGTGCCAGCGGGAGGGGGGATAGTGAAAAACTGTTTTTT | CASGRGDSEKLFF
. | 14 | TRBJ2-2 | TRBV18 | . | TGTGCCAGCTCACTGGGACATCCAACCGGGGAGCTGTTTTTT | CASSLGHPTGELFF
. | 14 | TRBJ2-3 | TRBV5-1 | TRBD2 | TGCGCCAGCAGATTAGCGGGGGAGGAGGCAACGCAGTATTTT | CASRLAGEEATQYF
once | 12 | TRBJ2-1 | TRBV7-9 | TRBD1 | TGTGCCAGCAGTCGGGACAGCAATGAGCAGTTCTTC | CASSRDSNEQFF
. | 16 | TRBJ2-3 | TRBV5-1 | . | TGCGCCAGCAGCTTAACCGGACATCTCCCCACAGATACGCAGTATTTT | CASSLTGHLPTDTQYF
. | 18 | TRBJ2-3 | TRBV5-1 | TRBD1 | TGCGCCAGCAGCCCCCGGACAGGGGGCAAGCGGGGCACAGATACGCAGTATTTT | CASSPRTGGKRGTDTQYF
. | 15 | TRBJ1-6 | TRBV9 | TRBD1 | TGTGCCAGCAGCGCACAACAGGGGGCAGGGTCACCCCTCCACTTT | CASSAQQGAGSPLHF
. | 13 | TRBJ2-2 | TRBV19 | . | TGTGCCACCAACACGCTTGCTACCGGGGAGCTGTTTTTT | CATNTLATGELFF
. | 14 | TRBJ1-1 | TRBV6-4 | . | TGTGCCAGCAGAGGGGACACCTTGGGGACTGAAGCTTTCTTT | CASRGDTLGTEAFF
. | 13 | TRBJ1-1 | TRBV6-5 | . | TGTGCCAGCAAAAAACAAGTTAACACTGAAGCTTTCTTT | CASKKQVNTEAFF
. | 15 | TRBJ1-6 | TRBV19 | TRBD1 | TGTGCCAGTAGTATAGCCGGGACAGGGACTTCACCCCTCCACTTT | CASSIAGTGTSPLHF
. | 14 | TRBJ1-1 | TRBV5-1 | . | TGCGCCAGCAGCCGAATGACAGGGAACACTGAAGCTTTCTTT | CASSRMTGNTEAFF
. | 11 | TRBJ1-1 | TRBV2 | TRBD1 | TGTGCCAGCAGACCAGGGGGCCGAGCTTTCTTT | CASRPGGRAFF
. | 15 | TRBJ1-3 | TRBV3-1/TRBV3-2 | . | TGTGCCAGCAGCCTAACAGGCGTCTCTGGAAACACCGTATATTTT | CASSLTGVSGNTVYF
. | 13 | TRBJ1-2 | TRBV15 | . | TGTGCCACCACTCCGGCGGGGTCCTATGGCTACACCTTC | CATTPAGSYGYTF
. | 17 | TRBJ2-3 | TRBV7-2 | . | TGTGCCAGCACCCGGCCCAGGGGGGACCCTAGCACAGATACGCAGTATTTT | CASTRPRGDPSTDTQYF
. | 14 | TRBJ1-5 | TRBV19 | TRBD1 | TGTGCCAGTAGTTCAGGACAGGCTGATCAGCCCCAGCATTTT | CASSSGQADQPQHF
. | 14 | TRBJ1-5 | TRBV19 | TRBD1 | TGTGCCAGTAGATCGGGACAGGTTATTCAGCCCCAGCATTTT | CASRSGQVIQPQHF
once | 13 | TRBJ2-1 | TRBV5-4 | TRBD1 | TGTGCCAGCAGCTTGGGACAGGGTAGCGAGCAGTTCTTC | CASSLGQGSEQFF
. | 15 | TRBJ1-5 | TRBV5-4 | . | TGTGCCAGCAGCCCGGGGGGGGGAGACAATCAGCCCCAGCATTTT | CASSPGGGDNQPQHF
. | 16 | TRBJ1-2 | TRBV3-1/TRBV3-2 | TRBD1 | TGTGCCAGCAGCCCGTGGACAGGGAACTCTGGCTATGGCTACACCTTC | CASSPWTGNSGYGYTF
. | 13 | TRBJ2-2 | TRBV12-3/TRBV12-4 | . | TGTGCCAGCAGGGGGCGCAGCACCGGGGAGCTGTTTTTT | CASRGRSTGELFF
. | 16 | TRBJ1-5 | TRBV6-1 | . | TGTGCCAGCAGTGATATGGCAGGTTATAGCAATCAGCCCCAGCATTTT | CASSDMAGYSNQPQHF
. | 14 | TRBJ1-5 | TRBV18 | . | TGTGCCAGCTCGCCTGACAATAGCAATCAGCCCCAGCATTTT | CASSPDNSNQPQHF
. | 18 | TRBJ1-2 | TRBV15 | . | TGTGCCACCAGCAGAGATCAAGGTACAGGGCCGAACTTTTATGGCTACACCTTC | CATSRDQGTGPNFYGYTF
. | 13 | TRBJ2-7 | TRBV5-1 | . | TGCGCCAGCAGCTTGGGGACGGCGGGCGAGCAGTACTTC | CASSLGTAGEQYF
. | 15 | TRBJ1-6 | TRBV7-2 | . | TGTGCCAGCAGCGGGGGCGTGGACTATAATTCACCCCTCCACTTT | CASSGGVDYNSPLHF
. | 15 | TRBJ1-4 | TRBV30 | TRBD1 | TGTGCCTGGAGTGGGACAGGGGGGACTAATGAAAAACTGTTTTTT | CAWSGTGGTNEKLFF
few | 14 | TRBJ1-1 | TRBV6-5 | . | TGTGCCAGCACCCTTAGAGACATGTCCGAGGAAGCTTTCTTT | CASTLRDMSEEAFF
. | 13 | TRBJ1-4 | TRBV29-1 | . | TGCAGCGTCGACGGGACGGGAGGGGAAAAACTGTTTTTT | CSVDGTGGEKLFF
. | 15 | TRBJ1-5 | TRBV5-6 | . | TGTGCCAGCAGCGTCCGGGGGGGTAGCAATCAGCCCCAGCATTTT | CASSVRGGSNQPQHF
. | 11 | TRBJ2-5 | TRBV30 | . | TGTGCCTGGAGTGTATCTGAGACCCAGTACTTC | CAWSVSETQYF
few | 15 | TRBJ1-2 | TRBV9 | . | TGTGCCAGCAGCGTTGCCTTACAGGGCCCCTATGGCTACACCTTC | CASSVALQGPYGYTF
. | 17 | TRBJ1-6 | TRBV5-1 | . | TGCGCCAGCAGCTTGTTTCGGGAATCTCTGGATAATTCACCCCTCCACTTT | CASSLFRESLDNSPLHF
. | 17 | TRBJ1-6 | TRBV18 | TRBD1 | TGTGCCAGCTCACCACTAATGTCACAGGGGGCTAATTCACCCCTCCACTTT | CASSPLMSQGANSPLHF
. | 15 | TRBJ1-3 | TRBV5-1 | . | TGCGCCAGCAGCTTGGAGTGGGGGCCTGGAAACACCATATATTTT | CASSLEWGPGNTIYF
. | 14 | TRBJ1-5 | TRBV2 | . | TGTGCCAGCAGTGCGGGGAATAGCAATCAGCCCCAGCATTTT | CASSAGNSNQPQHF
. | 15 | TRBJ1-1 | TRBV7-8 | TRBD1 | TGTGCCAGCGCTGACCCGACAGGGGGATTTGAAGAAGCTTTCTTT | CASADPTGGFEEAFF
. | 19 | TRBJ2-2 | TRBV6-6 | TRBD1 | TGTGCCAGCAGTCTCCGGACAGGGCAAGTTAGGGTGGACACCGGGGAGCTGTTTTTT | CASSLRTGQVRVDTGELFF
. | 16 | TRBJ1-5 | TRBV5-8 | . | TGTGCCGTACCTACCGGGACATTGAACACCAATCAGCCCCAGCATTTT | CAVPTGTLNTNQPQHF
. | 17 | TRBJ2-1 | TRBV7-8 | TRBD2 | TGTGCCAGCAGCCCGACTAGCGGGGGGGCCGGGGGCAATGAGCAGTTCTTC | CASSPTSGGAGGNEQFF
. | 15 | TRBJ1-4 | TRBV7-9 | . | TGTGCCAGCAGCTCCGCTTCGAGGGATAATGAAAAACTGTTTTTT | CASSSASRDNEKLFF
. | 14 | TRBJ2-1 | TRBV7-8 | . | TGTGCCAGCAGCTCCGGGACTCTATACAATGAGCAGTTCTTC | CASSSGTLYNEQFF
. | 16 | TRBJ2-1 | TRBV2 | TRBD2 | TGTGCCAGCAGTGAACCAGGACTAGCGGCTATTGATGAGCAGTTCTTC | CASSEPGLAAIDEQFF
. | 14 | TRBJ1-4 | TRBV7-9 | . | TGTGCCAGCAGCTTAACCTCAGGGAATGAAAAACTGTTTTTT | CASSLTSGNEKLFF
. | 16 | TRBJ1-5 | TRBV10-3 | . | TGTGCCATCAGTGATGTGGGGGGGGCGGGCAATCAGCCCCAGCATTTT | CAISDVGGAGNQPQHF
. | 16 | TRBJ2-5 | TRBV5-1 | TRBD2 | TGCGCCAGCAGCTACCCGCTAGCGGGGGTCCAAGAGACCCAGTACTTC | CASSYPLAGVQETQYF
. | 15 | TRBJ1-2 | TRBV3-1/TRBV3-2 | . | TGTGCCAGCAGCCAAGAAGAAGGCAGGGTCTATGGCTACACCTTC | CASSQEEGRVYGYTF
. | 14 | TRBJ1-5 | TRBV19 | . | TGTGCCAGTAGCGCACCGAGATACAATCAGCCCCAGCATTTT | CASSAPRYNQPQHF
once | 15 | TRBJ1-5 | TRBV24-1 | TRBD1 | TGTGCCACCAGTGATCCCCAGGGGGCTGGACAGCCCCAGCATTTT | CATSDPQGAGQPQHF
. | 12 | TRBJ2-1 | TRBV7-2 | . | TGTGCCAGCAGCCCCCAGAACAATGAGCAGTTCTTC | CASSPQNNEQFF